This TCR beta chain was retrieved from a study of regulatory T cells in long-lasting Graves disease. Across the whole study: Graves' patients diagnosed newly had used antithyroid drugs under 3 months.

Relying on iRepertoire HTBI primers and Arm-PCR of CDR3 regions, the team built TCR beta libraries. MiXCR was run by TCRdb on the multiplex PCR reads, yielding one entry per CDR3 protein. This table has more than 400,000 distinct CDR3 sequences, about a sixth appearing once. Time point described: newly diagnosed GD, antithyroid drugs for less than 3 months. Researchers made the TCR library from RNA that was extracted from PBMCs. Points on this clonotype: Its antigen is not known. One end of the junction does not line up with germline, which may come from a read error.

CDR1 is SGHVS, CDR2 FQNEAQ, per germline. This CDR3 region has 13 residues. Study results and limitations: Study of thyroid tissue was not done, with only peripheral blood studied. Repertoires from persistent disease leaned toward TRBV28, TRBJ1-2 and TRBJ2-5.

This sample was shared with a second study, whose subject was T cells in Graves' hyperthyroidism and ophthalmopathy. That study adds: Clinical symptoms, serum thyroxine, TRAb, thyroid ultrasound and orbital computed tomography informed diagnoses.

This TCR derives from a woman aged 25 to 39 with Graves disease. The sample in question was peripheral blood mononuclear cells (PBMCs), obtained at new diagnosis, from a patient treated with antithyroid drugs. This chain connects TRBV7-8 to TRBJ2-1, with TRBD1 as a possible D gene (6 bases). The CDR3 reads CASSLVGDNEQIF. The CDR3 coding sequence is TGTGCCAGCAGCTTGGTTGGGGACAATGAGCAGATCTTC.